This TCR beta chain derives from a study of CD8+ T cells in alopecia areata. The wider study: Tofacitinib therapy took 6 to 18 months; 6 months off drug came after.

CDR3 length equals 15 residues. Per germline, CDR1 SGHVS and CDR2 FNYEAQ. Trimming took 6 bases from V and 5 from J, leaving 19 bases between them. General study points: TCR sharing was clearer in mice than between patients, perhaps partly owing to patient HLA diversity. Clonality in lesional scalp, especially alopecia totalis/universalis, exceeded that of normal scalp. Resident alphabeta T cells of normal skin are also sequenced in scalp samples.

As concerns this clone: The antigen is unknown.

cDNA prepared by RNA extraction and subsequent reverse transcription served as the template for sequencing. TCRdb keeps only in-frame clones here, not all; method: immunoSEQ multiplex PCR. Seen here are 45,000 to 70,000 clones, roughly 96% observed once, and the top ten hold about 26%. V and J are TRBV7-6 and TRBJ2-5; D is possibly TRBD1 (6 bases). The sample here was CD8+ T cells sorted from blood, taken at week 0. This receptor was identified in a human donor with alopecia areata. CDR3 protein: CASSSGKWGRETQYF. The CDR3 coding sequence is TGTGCCAGCAGTTCCGGGAAGTGGGGGCGGGAGACCCAGTACTTC.